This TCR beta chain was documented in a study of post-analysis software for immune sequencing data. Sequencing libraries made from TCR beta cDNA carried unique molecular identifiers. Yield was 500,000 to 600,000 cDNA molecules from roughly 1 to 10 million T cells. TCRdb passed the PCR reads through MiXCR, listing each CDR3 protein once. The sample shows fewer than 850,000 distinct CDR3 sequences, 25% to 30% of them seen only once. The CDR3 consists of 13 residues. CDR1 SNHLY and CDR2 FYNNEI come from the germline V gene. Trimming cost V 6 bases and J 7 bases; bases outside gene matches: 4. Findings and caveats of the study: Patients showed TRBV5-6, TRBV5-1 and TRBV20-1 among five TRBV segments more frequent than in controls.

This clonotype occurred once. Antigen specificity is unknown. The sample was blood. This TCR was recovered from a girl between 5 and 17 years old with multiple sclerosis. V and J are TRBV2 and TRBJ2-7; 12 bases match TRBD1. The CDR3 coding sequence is TGTGCCAGCAGGGGGACAGGGGGCCTTGAGCAGTACTTC. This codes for CASRGTGGLEQYF.